This T cell receptor beta chain comes out of a study of memory B cells and T cells in multiple sclerosis. Notes on this clone: Its antigen remains unknown.

Study findings and constraints: Shared clonotype counts depended on differing compartment clone-set sizes and were normalized.

Germline V gives CDR1 SGDLS, CDR2 YYNGEE. The CDR3 spans 16 residues. V was cut by 3 bases and J by 0 bases, with 14 bases left in between. TCRdb's copy holds only in-frame clones and misses some; the assay was immunoSEQ multiplex PCR. This table holds 25,000 to 35,000 clones, around 88% found once. Stimulus-free culture yielded autoproliferating CFSE-dim and non-proliferating CFSE-high T cells, each sequenced separately. Cultures began with some 49 million CFSE-labeled PBMCs, unstimulated for 6 to 8 days, with replicate wells pooled. This TCR came from a human donor with multiple sclerosis. The chain couples TRBV9 to TRBJ2-3; D possibly matches TRBD1 or TRBD2 (5 bases each). The sequenced sample was PBMCs from blood kept in culture. The CDR3 reads CASSAPGRISTDTQYF. CDR3 DNA sequence: TGTGCCAGCAGCGCTCCGGGACGGATTAGCACAGATACGCAGTATTTT. The full variable domain, rest sourced from reference TRBV9 and TRBJ2-3, is DSGVTQTPKHLITATGQRVTLRCSPRSGDLSVYWYQQSLDQGLQFLIQYYNGEERAKGNILERFSAQQFPDLHSELNLSSLELGDSALYFCASSAPGRISTDTQYFGPGTRLTVL.